This TCR beta chain is from a study of human T cells and chemical hapten exposure. Study-wide results and caveats: All donors were alopecia patients, so their immunity may differ from that of healthy people.

The CDR3 is made up of 17 amino acids. V gave up 1 base and J gave up 6 bases, with 16 bases separating them. Looked up from germline, CDR1 is LGHNA and CDR2 is YSLEER. TCRdb fed the RACE reads into MiXCR, producing one record per CDR3 protein. The table records over 300,000 distinct CDR3 sequences, about 5.1% of them present only once. Time point described: pre-sensitization, week 0. Sample treatment: therapeutic diphenylcyclopropenone sensitization with weekly scalp DPC. Total RNA was isolated from unfractionated whole blood. This clonotype was seen many times. Antigen unknown. The chain employs TRBV4-3 and TRBJ1-6; D might be TRBD1 (5 bases). This clonotype was obtained from a woman aged 45-59 years with alopecia areata. Some clones in this sample may be carry-over from other donors' samples. The material sequenced was whole blood, taken in connection with sensitization to the hapten diphenylcyclopropenone (DPC). The CDR3 protein is CASSQGKGMGGNSPLHF. The CDR3 coding sequence is TGCGCCAGCAGCCAAGGGAAGGGGATGGGTGGTAATTCACCCCTCCACTTT.